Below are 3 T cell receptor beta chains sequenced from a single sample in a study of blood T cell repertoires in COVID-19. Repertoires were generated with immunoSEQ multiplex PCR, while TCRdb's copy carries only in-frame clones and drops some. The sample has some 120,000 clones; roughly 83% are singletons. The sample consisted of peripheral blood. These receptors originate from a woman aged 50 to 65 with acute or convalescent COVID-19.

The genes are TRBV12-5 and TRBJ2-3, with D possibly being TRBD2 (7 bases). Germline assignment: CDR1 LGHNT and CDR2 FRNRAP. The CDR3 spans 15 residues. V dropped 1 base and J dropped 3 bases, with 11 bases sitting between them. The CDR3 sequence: CASGLGGGMTDTQYF. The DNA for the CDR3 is TGTGCTAGTGGTTTGGGCGGGGGCATGACAGATACGCAGTATTTT.

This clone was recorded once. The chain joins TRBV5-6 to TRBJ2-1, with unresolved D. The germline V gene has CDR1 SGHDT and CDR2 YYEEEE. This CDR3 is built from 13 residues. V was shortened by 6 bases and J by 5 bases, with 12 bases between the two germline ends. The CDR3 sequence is CASNLPRNNEQFF. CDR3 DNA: TGTGCCAGCAATCTGCCGAGAAACAATGAGCAGTTCTTC.

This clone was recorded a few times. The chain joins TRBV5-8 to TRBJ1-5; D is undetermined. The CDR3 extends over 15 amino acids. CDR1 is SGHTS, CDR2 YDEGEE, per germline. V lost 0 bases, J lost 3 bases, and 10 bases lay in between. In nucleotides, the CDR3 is TGTGCCAGCAGCTTGGGGCCTCAAAACAATCAGCCCCAGCATTTT. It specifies CASSLGPQNNQPQHF.